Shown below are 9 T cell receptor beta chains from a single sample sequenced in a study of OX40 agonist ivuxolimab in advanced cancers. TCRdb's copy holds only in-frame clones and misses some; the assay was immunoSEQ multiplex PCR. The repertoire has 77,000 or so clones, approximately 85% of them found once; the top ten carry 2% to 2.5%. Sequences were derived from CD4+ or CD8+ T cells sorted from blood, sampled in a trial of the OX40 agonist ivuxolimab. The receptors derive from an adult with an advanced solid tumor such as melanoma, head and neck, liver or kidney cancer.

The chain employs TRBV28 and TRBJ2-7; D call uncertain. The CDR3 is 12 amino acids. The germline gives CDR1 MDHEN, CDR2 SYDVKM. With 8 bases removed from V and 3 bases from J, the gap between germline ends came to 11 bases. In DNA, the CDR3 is TGTGCCAGCGGAATGCTCATCTACGAGCAGTACTTC. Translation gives CASGMLIYEQYF.

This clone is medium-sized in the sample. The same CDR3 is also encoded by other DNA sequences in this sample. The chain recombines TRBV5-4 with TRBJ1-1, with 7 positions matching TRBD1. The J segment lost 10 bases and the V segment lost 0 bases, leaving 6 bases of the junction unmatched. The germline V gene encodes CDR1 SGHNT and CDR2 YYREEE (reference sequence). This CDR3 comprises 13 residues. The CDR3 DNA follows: TGTGCCAGCAGCTTGGCCGGACAGGTACGAGCTTTCTTT. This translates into CASSLAGQVRAFF.

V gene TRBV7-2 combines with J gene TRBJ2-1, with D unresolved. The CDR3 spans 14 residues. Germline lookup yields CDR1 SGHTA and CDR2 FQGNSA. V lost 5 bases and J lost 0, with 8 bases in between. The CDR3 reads CASSSWSSYNEQFF. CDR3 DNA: TGTGCCAGCAGCAGCTGGAGCTCCTACAATGAGCAGTTCTTC. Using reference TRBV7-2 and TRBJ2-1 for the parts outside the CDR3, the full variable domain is GAGVSQSPSNKVTEKGKDVELRCDPISGHTALYWYRQSLGQGLEFLIYFQGNSAPDKSGLPSDRFSAERTGGSVSTLTIQRTQQEDSAVYLCASSSWSSYNEQFFGPGTRLTVL.

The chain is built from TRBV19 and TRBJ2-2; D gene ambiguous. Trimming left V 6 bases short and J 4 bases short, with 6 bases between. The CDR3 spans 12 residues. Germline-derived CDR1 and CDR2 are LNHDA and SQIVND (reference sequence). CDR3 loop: CASRSITGELFF. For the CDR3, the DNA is TGTGCCAGTAGGTCCATCACCGGGGAGCTGTTTTTT.

CDR3 residues: CASKWTGGDNEQFF. The CDR3, as DNA: TGTGCCAGCAAGTGGACAGGGGGAGACAATGAGCAGTTCTTC. The chain carries TRBV2 and TRBJ2-1; 10 bases match TRBD1. Trimming took 7 bases from V and 5 from J; bases not matched to a gene: 5. The CDR3 is 14 amino acids. The germline V gene has CDR1 SNHLY and CDR2 FYNNEI.

The CDR3 here is CASSLGGSDSPLHF. The CDR3 DNA reads TGCGCCAGCAGCTTGGGAGGGTCGGATTCACCCCTCCACTTT. J is TRBJ1-6 and V is TRBV5-1; the D is unclear. V lost 0 bases and J 8 bases, leaving 9 bases between the germline ends. The CDR3 contains 14 residues. CDR1 SGHRS and CDR2 YFSETQ come from the germline V gene.

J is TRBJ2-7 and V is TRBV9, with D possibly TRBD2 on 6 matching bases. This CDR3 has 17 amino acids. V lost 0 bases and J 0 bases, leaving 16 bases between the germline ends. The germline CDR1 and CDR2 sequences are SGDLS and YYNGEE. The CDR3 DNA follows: TGTGCCAGCAGCGTAGGGTGGGGGGACGGAGCCTCCTACGAGCAGTACTTC. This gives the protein CASSVGWGDGASYEQYF.

The CDR3 spells CASRPGQNTGELFF. The DNA of the CDR3 is TGTGCCAGTAGACCGGGACAAAACACCGGGGAGCTGTTTTTT. V is TRBV19 and J is TRBJ2-2, with TRBD1 as a possible D gene (6 bases). The V gene lost 6 bases and the J gene lost 2 bases, with 10 bases spanning the gap. Germline values: CDR1 LNHDA, CDR2 SQIVND (reference sequence). This CDR3 is 14 amino acids long.

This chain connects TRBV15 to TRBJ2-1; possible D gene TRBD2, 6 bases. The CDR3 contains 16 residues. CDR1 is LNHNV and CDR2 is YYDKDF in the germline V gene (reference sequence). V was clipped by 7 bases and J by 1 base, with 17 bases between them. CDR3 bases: TGTGCCACCACAATATCCGGGAGATCGTCCTACAATGAGCAGTTCTTC. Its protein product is CATTISGRSSYNEQFF.